This T cell receptor (beta chain) was documented in a study of long-term antiretroviral therapy in people with HIV. The authors ran the immunoSEQ assay, v3.0, at survey level. Each sample aimed for 40,000-50,000 sequenced T-cell genomes. Profiling relied on immunoSEQ multiplex PCR, and the TCRdb table lists in-frame clones only, not all of them. The data contain about 21,000 clones, 70% to 85% of them singletons. With regard to this clone: Its target is not known.

Researchers secured at least one pre-ART and at least two post-ART PBMC samples from each donor. General study points: The study collected no data on ART adherence, viral resistance or therapy changes. Relative to control repertoires, HIV repertoires exhibited narrower CDR3 length ranges.

The germline CDR1 and CDR2 sequences are MDHEN and SYDVKM. The CDR3 spans 15 residues. Trimming removed 2 bases from V and 2 bases from J, with 9 bases in between. Sequencing used unsorted PBMCs, obtained 0.5 years after starting antiretroviral therapy. This chain links TRBV28 with TRBJ1-4, with D possibly being TRBD1 (5 bases). The TCR was taken from a man aged 18 to 35 with HIV. DNA of the CDR3: TGTGCCAGCAGTTTAGAGGGGCGGACTAATGAAAAACTGTTTTTT. Its protein product is CASSLEGRTNEKLFF. The variable domain in full, with the rest retrieved from reference TRBV28 and TRBJ1-4, is DVKVTQSSRYLVKRTGEKVFLECVQDMDHENMFWYRQDPGLGLRLIYFSYDVKMKEKGDIPEGYSVSREKKERFSLILESASTNQTSMYLCASSLEGRTNEKLFFGSGTQLSVL.